These 2 T cell receptor beta chains came from one sample sequenced in a study of blood T cell repertoires in COVID-19. Using immunoSEQ multiplex PCR, the repertoire was profiled, and TCRdb retains in-frame clones only, with some absent. Of about 200,000 clones listed, about 80% are singletons. Material for sequencing was PBMCs or T cells enriched from blood (not recorded which). Receptors were obtained from a middle-aged man who had recovered from COVID-19.

This sequence joins TRBV28 and TRBJ2-3; 11 bases are a match to TRBD2. The V gene end was trimmed by 5 bases and the J gene end by 9 bases; junction bases not matched to a gene: 7. CDR3 length equals 14 residues. Per germline, CDR1 MDHEN and CDR2 SYDVKM. The CDR3 sequence: CASSPGLAVGTQYF. In DNA form, the CDR3 reads TGTGCCAGCAGTCCGGGACTAGCGGTTGGCACGCAGTATTTT.

V and J are TRBV2 and TRBJ2-3; D is ambiguous. Germline assignment: CDR1 SNHLY and CDR2 FYNNEI. V gave up 5 bases and J gave up 0 bases, with 9 bases separating them. The CDR3 consists of 14 residues. The CDR3 DNA reads as TGTGCCAGCAGTCGCCAGACTAGCACAGATACGCAGTATTTT. This translates into CASSRQTSTDTQYF.